The rows below give T cell receptor beta chains drawn from one sample of a study of control samples from healthy donors and cancer patients. Sequencing was performed with immunoSEQ multiplex PCR; in TCRdb, only in-frame clones are kept and a portion is missing. The repertoire consists of over 85,000 clones, with approximately 95% occurring once and the leading ten covering roughly 1.5%. The specimen sequenced was blood. Source of these receptors: a woman in her twenties or thirties in good health. Each CDR3 is given without its conserved first and last residue. Each record gives: J gene, V gene, CDR3 protein.

J: TRBJ1-4; V: TRBV18; CDR3: ASSQDRGQANEKLF
J: TRBJ1-1; V: TRBV20-1; CDR3: SASLDRKAF
J: TRBJ2-2; V: TRBV30; CDR3: AWSKPQRSGELF
J: TRBJ1-1; V: TRBV6-2/TRBV6-3; CDR3: ASSYSRGRNTEAF
J: TRBJ2-3; V: TRBV19; CDR3: ASTTGDTDTQY
J: TRBJ2-4; V: TRBV7-9; CDR3: ASSLAWGIQY
J: TRBJ2-3; V: TRBV7-9; CDR3: ASSSGLAGVRDTQY
J: TRBJ1-5; V: TRBV24-1; CDR3: ATSGQSNQPQH
J: TRBJ1-4; V: TRBV7-6; CDR3: ASSLEFRRDRGGTTNEKLF
J: TRBJ1-1; V: TRBV5-1; CDR3: ASSLDSRKNTEAF
J: TRBJ1-2; V: TRBV12-3/TRBV12-4; CDR3: ASSFTNYGYT
J: TRBJ1-2; V: TRBV28; CDR3: ASSLGGYGYT
J: TRBJ2-7; V: TRBV24-1; CDR3: ATSRNRDYTYEQY
J: TRBJ2-3; V: TRBV28; CDR3: ASSVPGLAGGGDTQY
J: TRBJ2-5; V: TRBV7-9; CDR3: ASSLSLETQY
J: TRBJ2-1; V: TRBV14; CDR3: ASSQLGTSENNEQF
J: TRBJ2-5; V: TRBV6-5; CDR3: ASSREGLLQETQY
J: TRBJ2-6; V: TRBV6-6; CDR3: ASSSGSGANVLT
J: TRBJ2-7; V: TRBV7-2; CDR3: ASNVPRGQGNPYEQY
J: TRBJ2-1; V: TRBV7-8; CDR3: ASSLGPAPEQF
J: TRBJ2-1; V: TRBV6-4; CDR3: ASSPAGTSSYNEQF
J: TRBJ2-2; V: TRBV18; CDR3: ASSPTWVGRGQFTGELF
J: TRBJ2-3; V: TRBV6-1; CDR3: ASSEGRLGTTDTQY
J: TRBJ1-4; V: TRBV30; CDR3: AWNPDILGQSEKLF
J: TRBJ2-3; V: TRBV11-3; CDR3: ASRSTGYGDTQY
J: TRBJ1-1; V: TRBV7-9; CDR3: ASSLGGLGMNTEAF
J: TRBJ2-2; V: TRBV11-3; CDR3: ASSFKNTGELF
J: TRBJ2-7; V: TRBV5-1; CDR3: ASSEWQGVGGYEQY
J: TRBJ1-2; V: TRBV27; CDR3: ASSLSGPYGYT
J: TRBJ1-1; V: TRBV6-2/TRBV6-3; CDR3: ASSDGQTGTAEAF
J: TRBJ1-3; V: TRBV14; CDR3: ASSHIWARGNTIY
J: TRBJ1-1; V: TRBV13; CDR3: ASSLFPGDTEAF
J: TRBJ2-7; V: TRBV11-3; CDR3: ASSPLRQAYEQY
J: TRBJ2-2; V: TRBV18; CDR3: ASSPPGRTGELF
J: TRBJ1-1; V: TRBV19; CDR3: ASREGASDTEAF
J: TRBJ2-6; V: TRBV2; CDR3: ASRDSSGANVLT
J: TRBJ2-7; V: TRBV6-1; CDR3: ASSASGTSVSYEQY
J: TRBJ1-1; V: TRBV10-3; CDR3: AIREENTEAF
J: TRBJ2-2; V: TRBV18; CDR3: ASSMDGNTGELF
J: TRBJ2-2; V: TRBV5-1; CDR3: ASSLEGKTTPGELF
J: TRBJ2-7; V: TRBV13; CDR3: ASSLGYYYEQY
J: TRBJ2-1; V: TRBV18; CDR3: ASSPPLAGGRGEQF
J: TRBJ1-1; V: TRBV19; CDR3: ASRQGAEAF
J: TRBJ1-1; V: TRBV5-1; CDR3: ASSLDRGMNTEAF
J: TRBJ2-3; V: TRBV9; CDR3: ASTLDSRDTDTQY